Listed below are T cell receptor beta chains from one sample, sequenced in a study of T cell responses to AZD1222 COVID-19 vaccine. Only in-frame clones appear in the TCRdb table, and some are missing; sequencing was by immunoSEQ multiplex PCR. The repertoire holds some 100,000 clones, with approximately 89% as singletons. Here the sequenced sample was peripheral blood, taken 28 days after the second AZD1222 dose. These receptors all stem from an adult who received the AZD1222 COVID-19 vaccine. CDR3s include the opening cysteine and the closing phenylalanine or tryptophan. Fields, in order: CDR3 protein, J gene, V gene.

CASSVGLTSTDTQYF | TRBJ2-3 | TRBV9
CASSIVGASSTGELFF | TRBJ2-2 | TRBV19
CASRRYNEQFF | TRBJ2-1 | TRBV10-2
CASTRGTGGAMNTEAFF | TRBJ1-1 | TRBV10-2
CASSFSGGGDTQYF | TRBJ2-3 | TRBV9
CASSEGGKVTEKAFF | TRBJ1-1 | TRBV2
CASSQTFPSSGNTIYF | TRBJ1-3 | TRBV4-1
CASSAGYGYTF | TRBJ1-2 | TRBV3-1/TRBV3-2
CASSPASGQSEKLFF | TRBJ1-4 | TRBV7-2
CASSSQGSSPLHF | TRBJ1-6 | TRBV6-5
CASSLGGGSEQYF | TRBJ2-7 | TRBV27
CAWNSGGTVYEQFF | TRBJ2-1 | TRBV30
CASSPLSGELFF | TRBJ2-2 | TRBV7-8
CASSLRAAGGYTF | TRBJ1-2 | TRBV12-3/TRBV12-4
CATRDRAYGYTF | TRBJ1-2 | TRBV24-1
CSVERDSRGEQYF | TRBJ2-7 | TRBV29-1
CASAGLAGGPSTGELFF | TRBJ2-2 | TRBV2
CASSFGQDTDTQYF | TRBJ2-3 | TRBV5-1
CASSQDSNYGYTF | TRBJ1-2 | TRBV2
CASSQTYEQYF | TRBJ2-7 | TRBV14
CASSGGGTGSAVLFF | TRBJ1-4 | TRBV7-2
CASSLTQEETQYF | TRBJ2-5 | TRBV12-3/TRBV12-4
CASSLQRGLYEQYF | TRBJ2-7 | TRBV7-2
CASSPGAAINQPQHF | TRBJ1-5 | TRBV18
CAWSGQGGDQPQHF | TRBJ1-5 | TRBV30
CASSLGLQETQYF | TRBJ2-5 | TRBV7-9
CASSIARAGASYNEQFF | TRBJ2-1 | TRBV19
CASSQGTGVKLFF | TRBJ1-4 | TRBV3-1/TRBV3-2
CASSYPTGTTEAFF | TRBJ1-1 | TRBV5-6
CATEGQGVRVGGYTF | TRBJ1-2 | TRBV10-3
CASSAGHPDEQYF | TRBJ2-7 | TRBV5-1
CASSYPERGTLGETQYF | TRBJ2-5 | TRBV10-1
CASSKFGGSSDEQYF | TRBJ2-7 | TRBV27
CASSLGGFSNQPQHF | TRBJ1-5 | TRBV27
CASSPAGHTGYTF | TRBJ1-2 | TRBV12-3/TRBV12-4
CASSPDSDYGYTF | TRBJ1-2 | TRBV18
CASSYPGERDQPQHF | TRBJ1-5 | TRBV11-3
CASRPAGVGTEAFF | TRBJ1-1 | TRBV6-5
CASSSGTGTNEKLFF | TRBJ1-4 | TRBV7-9
CASSFERAGSYEQYF | TRBJ2-7 | TRBV4-1
CASSQDREAGYTF | TRBJ1-2 | TRBV4-1
CSSKTGASFETQYF | TRBJ2-5 | TRBV29-1
CASSLVSPLGETQYF | TRBJ2-5 | TRBV5-5
CASSGVLVTGPGNTIYF | TRBJ1-3 | TRBV9
CASRLTGSSYEQYF | TRBJ2-7 | TRBV27
CASSAGQGGNSPLHF | TRBJ1-6 | TRBV5-4
CASSGTGLWNIQYF | TRBJ2-4 | TRBV6-5